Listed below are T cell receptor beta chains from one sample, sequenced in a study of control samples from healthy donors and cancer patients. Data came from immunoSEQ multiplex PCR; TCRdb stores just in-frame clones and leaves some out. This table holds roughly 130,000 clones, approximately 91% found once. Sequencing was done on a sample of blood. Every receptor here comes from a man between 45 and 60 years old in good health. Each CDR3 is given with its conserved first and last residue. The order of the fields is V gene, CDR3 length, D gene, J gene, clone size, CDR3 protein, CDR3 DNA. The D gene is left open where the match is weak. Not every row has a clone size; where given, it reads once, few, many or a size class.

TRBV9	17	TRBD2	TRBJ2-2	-	CASSVESGTSLSGELFF	TGTGCCAGCAGCGTAGAATCCGGGACTAGTCTTAGCGGGGAGCTGTTTTTT
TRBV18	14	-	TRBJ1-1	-	CASSIQGSDTEAFF	TGTGCCAGCTCAATACAGGGATCGGACACTGAAGCTTTCTTT
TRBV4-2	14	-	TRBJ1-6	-	CASSQASFNSPLHF	TGTGCCAGCAGCCAAGCCAGTTTTAATTCACCCCTCCACTTT
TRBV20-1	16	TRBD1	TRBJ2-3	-	CSASDRGGSNTDTQYF	TGCAGTGCTAGTGACAGGGGCGGGTCCAACACAGATACGCAGTATTTT
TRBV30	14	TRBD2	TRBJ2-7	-	CAWSRGLAGYEQYF	TGTGCCTGGAGTAGAGGGCTAGCGGGGTACGAGCAGTACTTC
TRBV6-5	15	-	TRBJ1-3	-	CASRPSTGSGNTIYF	TGTGCCAGCAGACCGAGCACAGGGTCCGGAAACACCATATATTTT
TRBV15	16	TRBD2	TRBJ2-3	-	CATSSRSGGDTDTQYF	TGTGCCACCAGCTCGCGTAGCGGGGGGGACACAGATACGCAGTATTTT
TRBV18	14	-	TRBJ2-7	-	CASSEPGPAAEQYF	TGTGCCAGCTCGGAACCGGGACCCGCGGCCGAGCAGTACTTC
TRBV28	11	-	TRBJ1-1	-	CASRRKLEAFF	TGTGCCAGCAGACGAAAGCTTGAAGCTTTCTTT
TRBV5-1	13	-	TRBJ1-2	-	CASSFDNNYGYTF	TGCGCCAGCAGCTTTGACAACAACTATGGCTACACCTTC
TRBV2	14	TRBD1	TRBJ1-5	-	CASSQVRGDQPQHF	TGTGCCAGCAGTCAGGTCAGGGGGGATCAGCCCCAGCATTTT
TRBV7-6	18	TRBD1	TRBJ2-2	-	CASSQRGPGTGNSGELFF	TGTGCCAGCAGCCAAAGGGGTCCCGGGACAGGGAATTCCGGGGAGCTGTTTTTT
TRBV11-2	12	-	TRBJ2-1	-	CASLSVRDEQFF	TGTGCCAGCCTGTCGGTTAGGGATGAGCAGTTCTTC
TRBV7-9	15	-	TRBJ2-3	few	CASSFGSPRTDTQYF	TGTGCCAGCAGCTTCGGCAGCCCTCGCACAGATACGCAGTATTTT
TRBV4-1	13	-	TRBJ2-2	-	CASSQWNIGELFF	TGCGCCAGCAGCCAATGGAACATCGGGGAGCTGTTTTTT
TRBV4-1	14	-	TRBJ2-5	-	CASSQESTGRTQYF	TGCGCCAGCAGCCAAGAAAGCACAGGTCGAACCCAGTACTTC
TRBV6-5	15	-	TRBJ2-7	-	CASSYSPGLAYEQYF	TGTGCCAGCAGTTACTCCCCGGGACTTGCATACGAGCAGTACTTC
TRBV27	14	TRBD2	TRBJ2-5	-	CASRAGLATLTQYF	TGTGCCAGCAGGGCGGGACTAGCGACCTTGACCCAGTACTTC
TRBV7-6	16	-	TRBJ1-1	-	CASSLSGSGLGAEAFF	TGTGCCAGCAGCTTATCTGGGAGCGGGCTGGGGGCTGAAGCTTTCTTT
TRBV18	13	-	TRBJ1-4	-	CASSRGANEKLFF	TGTGCCAGCTCAAGAGGGGCTAATGAAAAACTGTTTTTT
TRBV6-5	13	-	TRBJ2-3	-	CAGRQASTDTQYF	TGTGCCGGAAGACAGGCGAGCACAGATACGCAGTATTTT
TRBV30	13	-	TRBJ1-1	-	CAWRDVENTEAFF	TGTGCCTGGAGGGACGTCGAGAACACTGAAGCTTTCTTT
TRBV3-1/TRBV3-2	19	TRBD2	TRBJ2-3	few	CASSQERGLAKASTDTQYF	TGTGCCAGCAGCCAAGAGAGAGGACTAGCGAAGGCTAGCACAGATACGCAGTATTTT
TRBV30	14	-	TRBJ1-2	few	CAWSGDFIYYGYTF	TGTGCCTGGAGCGGGGACTTTATCTACTATGGCTACACCTTC
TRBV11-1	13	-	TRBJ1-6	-	CASSLVDSSPLHF	TGTGCCAGCAGCTTAGTTGACAGTTCACCCCTCCACTTT
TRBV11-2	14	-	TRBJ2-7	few	CASSSNSGFYEQYF	TGTGCCAGCAGCTCCAACTCGGGATTCTACGAGCAGTACTTC
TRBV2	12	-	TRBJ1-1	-	CASEMHPTEAFF	TGTGCCAGCGAAATGCATCCCACTGAAGCTTTCTTT
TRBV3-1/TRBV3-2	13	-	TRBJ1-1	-	CASSHRTGTEAFF	TGTGCCAGCAGCCATCGGACCGGAACTGAAGCTTTCTTT
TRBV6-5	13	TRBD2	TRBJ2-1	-	CASSPSGGYEQFF	TGTGCCAGCAGTCCCAGCGGGGGCTATGAGCAGTTCTTC
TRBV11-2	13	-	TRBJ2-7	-	CASGGLSSYEQYF	TGTGCCAGCGGGGGGCTGAGCTCCTACGAGCAGTACTTC
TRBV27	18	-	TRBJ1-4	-	CASSVLGGRGGNNEKLFF	TGTGCCAGCAGTGTCCTTGGGGGTCGTGGGGGAAATAATGAAAAACTGTTTTTT
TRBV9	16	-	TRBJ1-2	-	CASSVGGARVNYGYTF	TGTGCCAGCAGCGTAGGGGGCGCCAGGGTGAACTATGGCTACACCTTC
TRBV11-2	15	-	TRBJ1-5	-	CASRHRVSRNQPQHF	TGTGCCAGCAGACACAGGGTTTCGCGCAATCAGCCCCAGCATTTT
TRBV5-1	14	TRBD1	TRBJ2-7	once	CASSLGQGASEQYF	TGCGCCAGCAGCTTGGGACAGGGGGCGTCCGAGCAGTACTTC
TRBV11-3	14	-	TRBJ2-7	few	CASTRTDGGNEQYF	TGTGCCAGCACACGGACGGACGGTGGGAACGAGCAGTACTTC
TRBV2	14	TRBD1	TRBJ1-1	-	CASRVGGRDTEAFF	TGTGCCAGCAGAGTAGGGGGCCGGGACACTGAAGCTTTCTTT
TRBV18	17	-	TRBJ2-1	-	CASSPQQLIDPYNEQFF	TGTGCCAGCTCACCACAACAGCTGATAGACCCCTACAATGAGCAGTTCTTC
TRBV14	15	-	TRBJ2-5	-	CASSGRSSIQETQYF	TGTGCCAGCAGCGGACGTTCAAGTATACAAGAGACCCAGTACTTC
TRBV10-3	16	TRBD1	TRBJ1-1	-	CAITPDRGFLNTEAFF	TGTGCCATCACTCCGGACAGGGGATTCCTTAACACTGAAGCTTTCTTT
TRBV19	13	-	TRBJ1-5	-	CASTKPPGQPQHF	TGTGCCAGTACGAAGCCGCCGGGTCAGCCCCAGCATTTT
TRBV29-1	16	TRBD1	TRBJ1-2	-	CSVGATHRGRRLGYTF	TGCAGCGTTGGGGCAACCCACAGGGGCCGCCGGCTTGGCTACACCTTC
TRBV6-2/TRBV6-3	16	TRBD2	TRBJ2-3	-	CASSYSSGGPGNTQYF	TGTGCCAGCAGTTATTCTAGCGGGGGGCCGGGCAATACGCAGTATTTT
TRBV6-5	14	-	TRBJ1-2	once	CASSYRGADYGYTF	TGTGCCAGCAGTTACAGGGGTGCGGACTATGGCTACACCTTC
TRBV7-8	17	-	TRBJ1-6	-	CASSQGPGRGNNSPLHF	TGTGCCAGCAGCCAAGGACCGGGCAGGGGAAATAATTCACCCCTCCACTTT
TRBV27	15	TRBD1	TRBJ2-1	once	CASGNRQGPYNEQFF	TGTGCCAGCGGGAACCGACAGGGGCCCTACAATGAGCAGTTCTTC
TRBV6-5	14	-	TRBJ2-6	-	CASRGAAGANVLTF	TGTGCTAGCCGCGGAGCGGCTGGGGCCAACGTCCTGACTTTC
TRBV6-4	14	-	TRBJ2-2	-	CASTRHPNTGELFF	TGTGCCAGCACGAGACACCCTAACACCGGGGAGCTGTTTTTT
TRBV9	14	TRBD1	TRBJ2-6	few	CASSSNRGQNVLTF	TGTGCCAGCAGCTCCAACAGGGGGCAGAACGTCCTGACTTTC